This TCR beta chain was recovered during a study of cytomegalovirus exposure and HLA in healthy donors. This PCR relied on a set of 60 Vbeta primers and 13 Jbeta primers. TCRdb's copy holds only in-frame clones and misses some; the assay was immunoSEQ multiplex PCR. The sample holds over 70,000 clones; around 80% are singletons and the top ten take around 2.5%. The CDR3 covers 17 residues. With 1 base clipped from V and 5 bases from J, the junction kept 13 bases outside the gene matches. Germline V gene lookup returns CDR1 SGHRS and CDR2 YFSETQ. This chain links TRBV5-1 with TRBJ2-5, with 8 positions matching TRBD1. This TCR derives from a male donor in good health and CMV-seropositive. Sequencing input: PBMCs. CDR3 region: CASSLSADRGLTETQYF. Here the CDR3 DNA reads TGCGCCAGCAGCTTGAGTGCTGACAGGGGCCTAACGGAGACCCAGTACTTC.